This is a list of T cell receptor beta chains from one sample in a study of T cells after yellow fever vaccination. TCRdb used MiXCR to reprocess the 5' RACE reads, holding one entry per CDR3 protein. The top ten hold about 17% of the sample, which has under 550,000 distinct CDR3 sequences, 21% seen once. Sequencing used PBMCs, obtained 21 days after the first yellow fever vaccination. Source of these receptors: a man younger than 30 who received the YFV17D yellow fever vaccine. Each CDR3 is given with its conserved first and last residue. The order of the fields is clone size, V gene, J gene, D gene, CDR3 DNA, CDR3 protein. A D gene is named only where the DNA matches it firmly. Some rows have no size entry. The others give once, few or many, or a class for an expanded clone.

few	TRBV7-6	TRBJ2-1	TRBD2	TGTGCCAGCAGCCGAACGACTAGCGGGGGAGCTAATGAGCAGTTCTTC	CASSRTTSGGANEQFF
NA	TRBV7-3	TRBJ2-1	TRBD2	TGTGCCAGCAGCTCTCTAGCGGGGGGGCGCAATGAGCAGTTCTTC	CASSSLAGGRNEQFF
few	TRBV4-3	TRBJ1-2	TRBD1	TGCGCCAGCAGCCCTGGACAGGTTGCCGGCTACACCTTC	CASSPGQVAGYTF
NA	TRBV5-5	TRBJ2-3	NA	TGTGCCAGCAACGGTCCGGGAACAGATACGCAGTATTTT	CASNGPGTDTQYF
NA	TRBV5-1	TRBJ2-6	NA	TGCGCCAGCAGCTTGGTAGCAGGACACTCTGGGGCCAACGTCCTGACTTTC	CASSLVAGHSGANVLTF
few	TRBV10-2	TRBJ1-2	TRBD1	TGCGCCAGCAGTGAGGCACAGGGGTCTGGCTACACCTTC	CASSEAQGSGYTF
few	TRBV11-2	TRBJ2-3	NA	TGTGCCAGCAGCGCCCGCCTAGCGACTGCTACGCAGTATTTT	CASSARLATATQYF
few	TRBV12-3/TRBV12-4	TRBJ2-3	TRBD2	TGTGCCAGCAGTTTTTCTCGGGGGGGCAGAACAGATACGCAGTATTTT	CASSFSRGGRTDTQYF
few	TRBV5-1	TRBJ2-1	NA	TGCGCCAGCAGCTTGGACAGTTTCGGAAATGAGCAGTTCTTC	CASSLDSFGNEQFF
NA	TRBV20-1	TRBJ1-3	NA	TGCAGTGCATCAGGGGAACCCTCTGGAAACACCATATATTTT	CSASGEPSGNTIYF
few	TRBV4-3	TRBJ1-2	TRBD1	TGCGCCAGCAGCCCCCAGACTCAGGGGGGCTATGGCTACACCTTC	CASSPQTQGGYGYTF
NA	TRBV20-1	TRBJ2-1	NA	TGCAGTGCTACTAGTCCGGGACGAGAGGAGTTCTTC	CSATSPGREEFF
few	TRBV7-6	TRBJ2-1	NA	TGTGCCAGCAGCTTAGCAGAGAAGGCCCCCATTCCCCCCAATGAGCAGTTCTTC	CASSLAEKAPIPPNEQFF